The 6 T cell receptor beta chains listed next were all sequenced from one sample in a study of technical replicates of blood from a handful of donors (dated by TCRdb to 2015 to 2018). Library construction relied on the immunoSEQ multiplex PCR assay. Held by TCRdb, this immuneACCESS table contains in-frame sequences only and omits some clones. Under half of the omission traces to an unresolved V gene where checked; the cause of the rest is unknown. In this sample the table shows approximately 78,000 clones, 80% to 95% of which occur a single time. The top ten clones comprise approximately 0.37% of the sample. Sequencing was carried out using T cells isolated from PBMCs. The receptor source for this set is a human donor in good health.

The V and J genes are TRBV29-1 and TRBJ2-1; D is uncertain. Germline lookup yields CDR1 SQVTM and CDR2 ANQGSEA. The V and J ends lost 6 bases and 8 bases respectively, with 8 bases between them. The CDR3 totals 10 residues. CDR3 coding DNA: TGCAGCGTCCTCGAGGATGAGCAGTTCTTC. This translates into CSVLEDEQFF.

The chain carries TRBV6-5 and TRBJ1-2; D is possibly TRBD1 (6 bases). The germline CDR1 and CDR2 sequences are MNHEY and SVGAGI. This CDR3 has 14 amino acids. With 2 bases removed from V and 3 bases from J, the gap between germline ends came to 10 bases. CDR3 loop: CASSYISGDYGYTF. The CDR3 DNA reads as TGTGCCAGCAGTTACATCTCAGGGGACTATGGCTACACCTTC.

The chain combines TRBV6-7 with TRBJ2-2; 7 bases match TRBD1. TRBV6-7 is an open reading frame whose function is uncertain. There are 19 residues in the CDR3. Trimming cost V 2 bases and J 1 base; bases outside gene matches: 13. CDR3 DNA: TGTGCCAGCAGTTACCTCGAGCTTAAGACAGGGTGGAACACCGGGGAGCTGTTTTTT. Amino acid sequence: CASSYLELKTGWNTGELFF.

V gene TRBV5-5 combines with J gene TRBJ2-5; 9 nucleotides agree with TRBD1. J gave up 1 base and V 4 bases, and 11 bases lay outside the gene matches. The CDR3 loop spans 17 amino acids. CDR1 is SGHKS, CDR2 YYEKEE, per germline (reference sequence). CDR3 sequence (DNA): TGTGCCAGCAGCCCCAACGGACAGGGGATTCTCCAAGAGACCCAGTACTTC. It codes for CASSPNGQGILQETQYF. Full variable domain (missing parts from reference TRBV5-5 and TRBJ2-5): DAGVTQSPTHLIKTRGQQVTLRCSPISGHKSVSWYQQVLGQGPQFIFQYYEKEERGRGNFPDRFSARQFPNYSSELNVNALLLGDSALYLCASSPNGQGILQETQYFGPGTRLLVL.

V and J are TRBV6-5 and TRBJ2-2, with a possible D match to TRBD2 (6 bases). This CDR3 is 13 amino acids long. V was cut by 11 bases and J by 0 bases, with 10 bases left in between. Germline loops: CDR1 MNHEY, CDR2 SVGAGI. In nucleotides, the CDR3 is TGTGCCGCTGGGACTGCGAACACCGGGGAGCTGTTTTTT. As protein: CAAGTANTGELFF.

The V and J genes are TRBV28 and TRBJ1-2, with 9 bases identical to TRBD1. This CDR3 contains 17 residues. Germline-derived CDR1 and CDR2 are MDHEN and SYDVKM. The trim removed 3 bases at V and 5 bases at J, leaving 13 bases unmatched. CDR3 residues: CASSFHGQGSSLYGYTF. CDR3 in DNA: TGTGCCAGCAGTTTTCACGGACAGGGGAGTTCTTTATATGGCTACACCTTC.